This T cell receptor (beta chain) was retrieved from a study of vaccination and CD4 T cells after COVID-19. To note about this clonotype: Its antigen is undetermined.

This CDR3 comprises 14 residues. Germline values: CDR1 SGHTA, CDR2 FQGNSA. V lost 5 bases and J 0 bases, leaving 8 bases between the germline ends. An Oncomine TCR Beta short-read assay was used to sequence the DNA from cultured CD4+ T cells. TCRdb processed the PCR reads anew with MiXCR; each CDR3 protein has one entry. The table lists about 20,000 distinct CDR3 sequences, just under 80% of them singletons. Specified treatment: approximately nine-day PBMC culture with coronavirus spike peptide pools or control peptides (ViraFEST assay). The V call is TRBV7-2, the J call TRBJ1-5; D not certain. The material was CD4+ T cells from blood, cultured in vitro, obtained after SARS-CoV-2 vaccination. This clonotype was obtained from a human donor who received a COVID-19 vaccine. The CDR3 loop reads CASSPRHSNQPQHF. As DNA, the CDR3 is TGTGCCAGCAGCCCTAGACATAGCAATCAGCCCCAGCATTTT.